This T cell receptor (beta chain) was documented in a study of blood T cell repertoires in COVID-19. Overall study context: Italy, Spain and the United States were the sources of the convalescent and acute COVID-19 samples. Nucleic acid was either cDNA or gDNA, and it came from T cells, B-cell-depleted T cells, or PBMCs.

How the authors handled the data: Amplifying reference gene primers gave estimates of nucleated cell counts. TCRdb's table, derived via immunoSEQ multiplex PCR, lists solely in-frame clones and lacks some. V and J calls and clone size are those listed in that table; D and trimming were worked out from the DNA. This table has 270,000 or so clones, approximately 84% appearing once. Trimming cost V 5 bases and J 2 bases, with 19 bases left between them. The germline V gene has CDR1 SGHVS and CDR2 FQNEAQ. There are 17 residues in the CDR3. Sequenced sample: peripheral blood. This sequence joins TRBV7-8 and TRBJ1-5; D may be TRBD1 (5 bases). This clonotype was sampled from a human donor in a cohort sampled during active COVID-19. The CDR3: CASSQGRRGQGNQPQHF. CDR3 DNA: TGTGCCAGCAGCCAAGGCCGGAGGGGCCAAGGCAATCAGCCCCAGCATTTT.